This TCR beta chain was recorded in a study of blood T cell repertoires in COVID-19. Study context: COVID-19 samples, acute and convalescent, were from the United States, Italy and Spain. In each case, the material was cDNA or gDNA derived from T cells, B-cell-depleted T cells, or PBMCs.

The CDR3 sequence is 20 residues long. Trimming took 0 bases from V and 2 from J; bases not matched to a gene: 13. Profiling relied on immunoSEQ multiplex PCR, and the TCRdb table lists in-frame clones only, not all of them. Altogether fewer than 350,000 clones are present, 65% to 90% being singletons, with the ten largest covering roughly 2.9%. Sequencing was done on a sample of peripheral blood. The genes are TRBV23-1 and TRBJ2-3; 11 nucleotides align to TRBD2. TRBV23-1 has ORF status, its function being uncertain. The sequence came from a woman aged 60-75 years with active or convalescent COVID-19. CDR3 loop: CASSQSGRVASGGHTDTQYF. CDR3 sequence (DNA): TGCGCCAGCAGTCAATCGGGACGGGTGGCTAGCGGGGGGCACACAGATACGCAGTATTTT.